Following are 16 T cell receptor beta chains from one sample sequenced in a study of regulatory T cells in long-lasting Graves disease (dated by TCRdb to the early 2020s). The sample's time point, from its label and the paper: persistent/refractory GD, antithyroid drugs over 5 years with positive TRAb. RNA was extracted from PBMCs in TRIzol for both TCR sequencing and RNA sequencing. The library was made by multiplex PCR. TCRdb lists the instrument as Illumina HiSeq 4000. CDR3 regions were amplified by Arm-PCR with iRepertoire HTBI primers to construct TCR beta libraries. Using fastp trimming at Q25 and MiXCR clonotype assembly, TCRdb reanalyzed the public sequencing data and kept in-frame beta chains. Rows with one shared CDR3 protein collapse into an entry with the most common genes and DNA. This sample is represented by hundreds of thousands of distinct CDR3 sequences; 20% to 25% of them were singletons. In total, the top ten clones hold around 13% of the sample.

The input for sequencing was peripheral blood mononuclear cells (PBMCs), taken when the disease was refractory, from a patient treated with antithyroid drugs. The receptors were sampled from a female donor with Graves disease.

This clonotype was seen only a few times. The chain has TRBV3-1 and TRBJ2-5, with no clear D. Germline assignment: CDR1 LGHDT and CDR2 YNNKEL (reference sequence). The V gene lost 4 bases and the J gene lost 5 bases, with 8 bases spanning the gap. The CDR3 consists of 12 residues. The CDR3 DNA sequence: TGTGCCAGCAGCCGCCCACTGGAGACCCAGTACTTC. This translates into CASSRPLETQYF.

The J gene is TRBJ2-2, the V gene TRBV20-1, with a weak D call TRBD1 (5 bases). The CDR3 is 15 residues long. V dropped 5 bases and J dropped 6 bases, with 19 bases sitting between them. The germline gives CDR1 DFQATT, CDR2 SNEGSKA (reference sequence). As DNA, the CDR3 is TGCAGTGCTTACATCCCCGAACAGGTTTCCGGGGAGCTGTTTTTT. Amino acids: CSAYIPEQVSGELFF.

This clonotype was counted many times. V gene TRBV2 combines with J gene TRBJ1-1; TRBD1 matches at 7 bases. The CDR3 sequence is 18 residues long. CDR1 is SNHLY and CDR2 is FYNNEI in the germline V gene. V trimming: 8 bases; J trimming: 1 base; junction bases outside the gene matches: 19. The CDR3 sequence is CASREGTWDRSANTEAFF. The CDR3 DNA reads TGTGCCAGCCGAGAGGGGACTTGGGACAGAAGTGCGAACACTGAAGCTTTCTTT.

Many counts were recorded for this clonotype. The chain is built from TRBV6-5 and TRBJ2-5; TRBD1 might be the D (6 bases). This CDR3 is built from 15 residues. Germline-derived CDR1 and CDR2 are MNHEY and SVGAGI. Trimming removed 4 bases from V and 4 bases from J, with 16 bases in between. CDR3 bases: TGTGCCAGCAGTTTTTCCCCCGGGACACGAGAGACCCAGTACTTC. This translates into CASSFSPGTRETQYF.

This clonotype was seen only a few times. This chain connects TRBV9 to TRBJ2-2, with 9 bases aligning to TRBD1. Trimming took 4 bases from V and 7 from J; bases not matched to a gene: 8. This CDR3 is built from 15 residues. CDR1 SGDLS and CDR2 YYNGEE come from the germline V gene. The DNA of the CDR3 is TGTGCCAGCAGCCCCCGGACAGGGGCTAGCGGGGAGCTGTTTTTT. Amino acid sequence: CASSPRTGASGELFF.

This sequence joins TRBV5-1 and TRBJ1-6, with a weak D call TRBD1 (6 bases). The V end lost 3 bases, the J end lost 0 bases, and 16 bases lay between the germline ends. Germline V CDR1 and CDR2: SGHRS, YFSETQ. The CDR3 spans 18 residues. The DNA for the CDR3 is TGCGCCAGCAGCTATTCGGGACACCTATTCTCCTATAATTCACCCCTCCACTTT. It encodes CASSYSGHLFSYNSPLHF.

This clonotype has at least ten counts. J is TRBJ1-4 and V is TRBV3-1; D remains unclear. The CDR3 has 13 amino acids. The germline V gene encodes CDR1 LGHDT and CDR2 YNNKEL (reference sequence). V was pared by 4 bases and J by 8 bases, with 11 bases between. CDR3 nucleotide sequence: TGTGCCAGCAGCCCAGGACCGAAGGAAAAACTGTTTTTT. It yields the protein CASSPGPKEKLFF.

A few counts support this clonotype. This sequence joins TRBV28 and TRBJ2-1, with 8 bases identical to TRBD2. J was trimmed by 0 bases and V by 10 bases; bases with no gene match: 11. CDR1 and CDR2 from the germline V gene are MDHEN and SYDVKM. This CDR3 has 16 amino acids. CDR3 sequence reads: CATIAGLAASYNEQFF. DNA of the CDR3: TGTGCCACCATAGCGGGGCTAGCCGCCTCCTACAATGAGCAGTTCTTC.

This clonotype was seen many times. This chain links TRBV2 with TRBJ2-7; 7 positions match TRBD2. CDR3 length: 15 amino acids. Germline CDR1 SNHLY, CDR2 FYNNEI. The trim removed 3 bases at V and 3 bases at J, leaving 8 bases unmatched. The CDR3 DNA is TGTGCCAGCAGTGAGGGCGCGGGAGTTGGCTACGAGCAGTACTTC. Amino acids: CASSEGAGVGYEQYF.

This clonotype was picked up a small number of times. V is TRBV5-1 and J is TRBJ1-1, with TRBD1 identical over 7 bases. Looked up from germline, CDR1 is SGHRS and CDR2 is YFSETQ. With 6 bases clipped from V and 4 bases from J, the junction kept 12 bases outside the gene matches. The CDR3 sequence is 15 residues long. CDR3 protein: CASNRPDRVGTEAFF. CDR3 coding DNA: TGCGCCAGCAACCGACCCGACAGGGTGGGCACTGAAGCTTTCTTT.

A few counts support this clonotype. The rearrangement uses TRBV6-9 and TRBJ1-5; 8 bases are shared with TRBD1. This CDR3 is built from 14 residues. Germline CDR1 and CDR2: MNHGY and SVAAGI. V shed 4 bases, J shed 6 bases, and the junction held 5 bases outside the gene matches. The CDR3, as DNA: TGTGCCAGCAGTTCGCGACAGGGGAGTCAGCCCCAGCATTTT. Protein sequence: CASSSRQGSQPQHF.

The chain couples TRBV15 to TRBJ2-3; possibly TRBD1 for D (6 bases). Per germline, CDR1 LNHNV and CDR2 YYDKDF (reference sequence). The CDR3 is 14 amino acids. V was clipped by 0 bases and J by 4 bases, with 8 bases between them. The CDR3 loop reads CATSRDPGADTQYF. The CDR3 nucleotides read TGTGCCACCAGCAGAGACCCAGGGGCAGATACGCAGTATTTT.

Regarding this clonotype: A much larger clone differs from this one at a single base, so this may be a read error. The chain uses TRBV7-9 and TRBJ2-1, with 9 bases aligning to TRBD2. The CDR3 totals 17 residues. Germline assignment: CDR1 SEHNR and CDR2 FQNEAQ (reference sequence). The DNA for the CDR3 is TGTGACAGCAGCTTCTCGCGGGAGGGCCATCTCTACAATGAGCAGTTCTTC. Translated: CDSSFSREGHLYNEQFF.

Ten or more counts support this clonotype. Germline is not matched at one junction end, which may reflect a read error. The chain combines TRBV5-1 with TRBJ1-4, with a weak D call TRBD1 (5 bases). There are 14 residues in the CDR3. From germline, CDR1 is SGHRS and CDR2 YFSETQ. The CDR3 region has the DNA TGTGCCAGCAGTTTATTGGGGACGAATGAAAAACTGTTTTTT. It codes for CASSLLGTNEKLFF.

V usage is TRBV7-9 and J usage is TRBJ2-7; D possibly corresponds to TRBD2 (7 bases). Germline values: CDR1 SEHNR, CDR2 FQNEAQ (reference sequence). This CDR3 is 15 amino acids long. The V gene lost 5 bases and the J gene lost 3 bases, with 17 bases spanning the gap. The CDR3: CASSLGGGADYEQYF. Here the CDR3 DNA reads TGTGCCAGCAGCCTAGGGGGGGGCGCGGACTACGAGCAGTACTTC.

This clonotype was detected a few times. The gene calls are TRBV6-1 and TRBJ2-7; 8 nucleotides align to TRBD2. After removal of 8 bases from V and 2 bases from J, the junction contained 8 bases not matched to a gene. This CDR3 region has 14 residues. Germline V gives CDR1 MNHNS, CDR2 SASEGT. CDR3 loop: CASARGGTTYEQYF. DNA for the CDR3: TGTGCCAGCGCCCGGGGGGGGACGACCTACGAGCAGTACTTC.